The entry that follows covers one TCR beta chain sequence. Its antigen is unidentified. The sample is drawn from a study of untreated major depressive disorder. Profiled with immunoSEQ multiplex PCR; TCRdb holds only in-frame clones, not every one. The sample lists roughly 14,000 clones; about nine tenths were seen once. Every participant had European ancestry. For at least 8 weeks, patients took no psychiatric medication. Study-level results: CD4+ T cells from depressed patients used TRBV05-01 (Vbeta 5.1) more often than controls. Three preselected Vbeta families were the sole sequencing comparisons.

This CDR3 region has 15 residues. CDR1 is SGHNT and CDR2 is YYREEE in the germline V gene (reference sequence). Trimming cost V 1 base and J 7 bases, with 14 bases left between them. This chain connects TRBV5-4 to TRBJ2-2; D might be TRBD2 (5 bases). The receptor was isolated from a man aged 30 to 39 with major depressive disorder. Sequenced material: CD4+ T cells from PBMCs. DNA of the CDR3: TGTGCCAGCAGCTTGAAAGGGAATCGGGGCGGGGAGCTGTTTTTT. Translating it yields CASSLKGNRGGELFF.